This entry features one T cell receptor beta chain sequence. The data derive from a study of shared T cell receptors in the human thymus. The J segment lost 6 bases and the V segment lost 4 bases, leaving 4 bases of the junction unmatched. This CDR3 spans 13 amino acids. Germline CDR1 reads MGHDK; CDR2 reads SYGVNS. The assay was immunoSEQ multiplex PCR, and TCRdb's table has in-frame clones only and misses some. The sample carries about 540,000 clones, around 78% recorded once. These data were also filed under a second study, of human thymus T cells. From that report: Those donating were healthy Finnish infants in corrective surgery for congenital heart defects. Thymic tissue was derived from resections collected during corrective heart surgery. Use of V and J genes seemed skewed within the thymic and blood repertoires. Related studies found that unrelated individuals share highly overlapping thymic repertoires.

The sequenced material came from thymocytes. This TCR came from a boy less than two years old with a congenital heart defect. The chain is built from TRBV25-1 and TRBJ2-7, with TRBD1 matching over 9 bases. CDR3 sequence: CASSGQGEGEQYF. In DNA, the CDR3 is TGTGCCAGCAGTGGACAGGGGGAGGGCGAGCAGTACTTC.